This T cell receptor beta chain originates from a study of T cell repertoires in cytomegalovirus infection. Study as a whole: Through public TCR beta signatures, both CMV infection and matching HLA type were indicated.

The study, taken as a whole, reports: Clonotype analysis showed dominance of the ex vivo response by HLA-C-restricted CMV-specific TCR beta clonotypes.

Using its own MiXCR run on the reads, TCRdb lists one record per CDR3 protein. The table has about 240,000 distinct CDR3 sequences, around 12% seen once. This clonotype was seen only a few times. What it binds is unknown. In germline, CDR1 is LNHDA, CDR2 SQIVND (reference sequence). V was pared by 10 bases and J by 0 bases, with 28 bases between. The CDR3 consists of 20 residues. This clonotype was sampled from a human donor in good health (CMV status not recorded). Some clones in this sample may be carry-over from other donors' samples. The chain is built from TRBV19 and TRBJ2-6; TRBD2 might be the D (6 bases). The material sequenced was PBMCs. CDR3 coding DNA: TGTGCCACGGCAGGGAGTAGGTGGCAGGGACTCACCTCTGGGGCCAACGTCCTGACTTTC. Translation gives CATAGSRWQGLTSGANVLTF.